The 11 T cell receptor beta chains below were found in one sample sequenced in a study of T cell responses to AZD1222 COVID-19 vaccine. The assay was immunoSEQ multiplex PCR, and TCRdb's table has in-frame clones only and misses some. There are roughly 180,000 clones in the sample; 80% to 95% occur only once, and 1% lies in the top ten. The sample in question was peripheral blood, obtained 28 days after the second dose of the MenACWY control vaccine. Source of these receptors: an adult who received the MenACWY meningococcal vaccine as a control.

This rearrangement joins TRBV4-1 to TRBJ2-4; no definite D call. This CDR3 spans 15 amino acids. Germline V gene data show CDR1 as MGHRA and CDR2 as YSYEKL. Trimming pared 3 bases from V and 6 bases from J, leaving 15 bases between. CDR3 coding DNA: TGCGCCAGCAGCCAGGGCCCATGGGGTTTAAACATTCAGTACTTC. This translates into CASSQGPWGLNIQYF.

The chain employs TRBV4-1 and TRBJ1-1, with a possible D match to TRBD1 (5 bases). Looked up from germline, CDR1 is MGHRA and CDR2 is YSYEKL. The CDR3 totals 12 residues. V lost 6 bases to trimming and J lost 4 bases, with 9 bases between them. The CDR3 region has the DNA TGCGCCAGCAGTCTGAGGGGCACTGAAGCTTTCTTT. This sequence encodes CASSLRGTEAFF.

The genes are TRBV6-5 and TRBJ1-6; D is perhaps TRBD1 (5 bases). CDR3 length: 13 residues. Germline lookup yields CDR1 MNHEY and CDR2 SVGAGI. Trimming took off 7 bases at V and 8 bases at J, with 12 bases between the two ends. The CDR3 bases are TGTGCCAGCACACCTGGGGGGTATTCACCCCTCCACTTT. Its translation: CASTPGGYSPLHF.

This chain joins TRBV2 and TRBJ1-3, with a possible D match to TRBD1 (6 bases). The CDR3 length is 13 residues. CDR1 and CDR2 (germline): SNHLY, FYNNEI. The V and J ends lost 3 bases and 8 bases respectively, with 11 bases between them. CDR3 nucleotides: TGTGCCAGCAGTGACCGGGGGCGGGACACCATATATTTT. Its translation is CASSDRGRDTIYF.

This clone was seen a single time. The chain links TRBV4-2 to TRBJ2-3, with a weak D call TRBD1 (5 bases). Germline CDR1 and CDR2: LGHNA and YNFKEQ. The CDR3 is made up of 19 amino acids. V was cut by 1 base and J by 0 bases, with 20 bases left in between. The CDR3 reads CASSQVVGARSRSTDTQYF. CDR3 sequence (DNA): TGTGCCAGCAGCCAAGTCGTAGGGGCCAGGTCTCGTAGCACAGATACGCAGTATTTT.

This rearrangement joins TRBV3-1 (or the pseudogene TRBV3-2) to TRBJ1-6; 7 nucleotides agree with TRBD1. CDR1 and CDR2 (germline): LGHDT, YNNKEL (reference sequence). The CDR3 is 14 residues long. Trimming cost V 4 bases and J 11 bases; bases outside gene matches: 8. CDR3 loop: CASSPGQGVPPLHF. The DNA for the CDR3 is TGTGCCAGCAGCCCCGGGCAGGGGGTTCCACCCCTCCACTTT.

The chain joins TRBV5-6 to TRBJ2-5, with TRBD2 matching over 8 bases. Germline CDR1 SGHDT, CDR2 YYEEEE. The CDR3 runs to 17 residues. V trimming: 0 bases; J trimming: 0 bases; junction bases outside the gene matches: 7. The CDR3 nucleotides read TGTGCCAGCAGCTTGGAGGCTGGCGGGGGGTACCAAGAGACCCAGTACTTC. It specifies CASSLEAGGGYQETQYF.

The chain uses TRBV5-1 and TRBJ2-7; 11 positions agree with TRBD1. Trimming at V came to 5 bases and at J to 1 base, leaving 5 bases not matched to a gene. The CDR3 runs to 15 residues. Germline loops: CDR1 SGHRS, CDR2 YFSETQ. CDR3 nucleotide sequence: TGCGCCAGCAGGTCCGGGACAGGGGGGTCCTACGAGCAGTACTTC. Its translation: CASRSGTGGSYEQYF.

The chain is built from TRBV27 and TRBJ2-6; D not resolved. CDR3 length: 17 amino acids. Trimming took 8 bases from V and 0 from J, leaving 17 bases between them. CDR1 and CDR2 from the germline V gene are MNHEY and SMNVEV (reference sequence). CDR3 coding DNA: TGTGCCAGCCGGGCAGACCCCACCCCCTCTGGGGCCAACGTCCTGACTTTC. Its translation is CASRADPTPSGANVLTF.

V gene TRBV7-2 combines with J gene TRBJ1-3, with 7 bases fitting TRBD1. The CDR3 length is 18 residues. J was trimmed by 0 bases and V by 3 bases; bases with no gene match: 11. The germline V gene encodes CDR1 SGHTA and CDR2 FQGNSA. The CDR3 loop is CASSFGTDGRLSGNTIYF. The CDR3 DNA sequence: TGTGCCAGCAGCTTTGGGACAGATGGACGTCTCTCTGGAAACACCATATATTTT.

The genes are TRBV6-1 and TRBJ2-1, with D unresolved. The CDR3 loop spans 15 amino acids. V dropped 3 bases and J dropped 6 bases, with 15 bases sitting between them. In germline, CDR1 is MNHNS, CDR2 SASEGT. The CDR3 loop is CASSEIPQVFNEQFF. CDR3 coding DNA: TGTGCCAGCAGTGAGATCCCACAAGTCTTCAATGAGCAGTTCTTC.